The clone carrying this T cell receptor (beta chain) has only one observation. The antigen remains unidentified. The CDR3 is made up of 16 amino acids. After removal of 4 bases from V and 7 bases from J, the junction contained 15 bases not matched to a gene. The germline gives CDR1 SQVTM, CDR2 ANQGSEA. These data come from a study of blood T cells in healthy people across ages. Study findings and constraints: Those diversity estimates obtained from one million T cells were thought to be underestimates.

For the second PCR, which ran for roughly 7 to 11 cycles, a sample-barcoded 5' primer and a J-beta primer mix were used. Each CDR3 protein gets one entry after TCRdb re-called the 5' RACE reads with MiXCR. The sample contains hundreds of thousands of distinct CDR3 sequences, around 27% of which appear only once. The same data also went into a second study, on T cells of mothers and their children. That study adds: The yield was over 8.5 million TCR beta CDR3 reads from each mother and a few million from each child. Not a single persistent microchimeric T cell clone was detected.

Sequencing used blood. The J gene is TRBJ2-2, the V gene TRBV29-1, with 7 bases that match TRBD1. The receptor's source is a boy between 2 and 10 years old in good health. In DNA, the CDR3 is TGCAGCGTTGGGGCGGATGACAGGGTTGGTGGCGGGGAGCTGTTTTTT. It encodes CSVGADDRVGGGELFF.